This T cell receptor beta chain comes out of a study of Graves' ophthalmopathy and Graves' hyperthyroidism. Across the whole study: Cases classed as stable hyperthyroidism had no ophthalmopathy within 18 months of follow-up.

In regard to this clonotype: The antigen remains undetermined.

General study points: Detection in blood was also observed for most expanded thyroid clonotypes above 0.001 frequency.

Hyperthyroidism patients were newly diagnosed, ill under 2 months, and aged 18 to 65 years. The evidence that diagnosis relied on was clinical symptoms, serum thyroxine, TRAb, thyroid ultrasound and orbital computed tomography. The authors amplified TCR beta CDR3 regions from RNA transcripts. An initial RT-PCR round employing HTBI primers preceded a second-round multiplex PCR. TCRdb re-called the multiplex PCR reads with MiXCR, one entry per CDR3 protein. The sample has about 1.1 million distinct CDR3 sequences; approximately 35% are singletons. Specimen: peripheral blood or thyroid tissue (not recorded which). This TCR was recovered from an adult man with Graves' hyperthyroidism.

CDR3 in DNA: TGCGCCAGCAGTGAGCCGGACAGGGTTCTAGGTGGCTACACCTTC. It yields the protein CASSEPDRVLGGYTF. This chain joins TRBV10-2 and TRBJ1-2, with 8 bases matching TRBD1. Germline V CDR1 and CDR2: WSHSY, SAAADI. The trim removed 2 bases at V and 7 bases at J, leaving 9 bases unmatched. The CDR3 is 15 amino acids.